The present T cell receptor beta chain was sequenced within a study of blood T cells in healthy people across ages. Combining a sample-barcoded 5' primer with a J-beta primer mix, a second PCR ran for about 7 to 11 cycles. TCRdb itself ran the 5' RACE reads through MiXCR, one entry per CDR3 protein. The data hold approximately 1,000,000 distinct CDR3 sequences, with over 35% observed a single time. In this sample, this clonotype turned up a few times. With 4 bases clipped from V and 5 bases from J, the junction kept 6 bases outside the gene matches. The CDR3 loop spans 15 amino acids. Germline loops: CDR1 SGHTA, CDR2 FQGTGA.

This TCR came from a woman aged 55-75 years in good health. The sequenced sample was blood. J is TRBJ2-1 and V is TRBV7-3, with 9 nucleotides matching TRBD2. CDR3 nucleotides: TGTGCCAGCAGCTCCGGACTAGCGCCGAACAATGAGCAGTTCTTC. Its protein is CASSSGLAPNNEQFF.